This T cell receptor (beta chain) appears in the sequencing data of a study of resident and recirculating memory T cells in vitiligo. The study, taken as a whole, reports: Clonality differed among vitiligo lesions, with no unique dominant clone.

This clone showed up just once. Its antigen remains unidentified. Libraries were prepared by immunoSEQ multiplex PCR; TCRdb keeps only in-frame clonotypes and omits some of them. The table lists tens of thousands of clones, roughly 92% of them singletons. Sequenced material: blood. The clonotype comes from a male donor with vitiligo.

CDR3 region: CASSLDYAGGGDTQYF. The CDR3 coding sequence is TGTGCCAGCAGCTTAGATTACGCGGGGGGCGGGGATACGCAGTATTTT. V gene TRBV7-9 combines with J gene TRBJ2-3; TRBD2 matches at 8 bases. The CDR3 has 16 residues. The ends lost 1 base at V and 6 bases at J; junction bases unmatched: 9. Germline values: CDR1 SEHNR, CDR2 FQNEAQ (reference sequence).